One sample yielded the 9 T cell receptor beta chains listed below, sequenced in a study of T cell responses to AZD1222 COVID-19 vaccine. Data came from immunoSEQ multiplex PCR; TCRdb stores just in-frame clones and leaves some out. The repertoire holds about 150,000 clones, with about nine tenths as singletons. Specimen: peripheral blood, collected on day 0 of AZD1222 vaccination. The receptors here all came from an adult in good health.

The CDR3, as DNA: TGTGCCAGCTCACCAGCATATGGTTCAGATACGCAGTATTTT. It translates to CASSPAYGSDTQYF. The rearrangement uses TRBV18 and TRBJ2-3; the D is unclear. The V and J ends lost 2 bases and 4 bases respectively, with 10 bases between them. Germline V lookup: CDR1 KGHSH, CDR2 LQKENI. The CDR3 runs to 14 residues.

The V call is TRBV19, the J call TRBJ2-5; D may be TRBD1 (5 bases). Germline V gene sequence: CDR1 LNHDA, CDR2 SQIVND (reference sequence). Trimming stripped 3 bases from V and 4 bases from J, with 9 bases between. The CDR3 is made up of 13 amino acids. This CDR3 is CASSIPGLETQYF. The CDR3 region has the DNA TGTGCCAGTAGTATCCCAGGGCTAGAGACCCAGTACTTC. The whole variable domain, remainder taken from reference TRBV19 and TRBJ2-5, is DGGITQSPKYLFRKEGQNVTLSCEQNLNHDAMYWYRQDPGQGLRLIYYSQIVNDFQKGDIAEGYSVSREKKESFPLTVTSAQKNPTAFYLCASSIPGLETQYFGPGTRLLVL.

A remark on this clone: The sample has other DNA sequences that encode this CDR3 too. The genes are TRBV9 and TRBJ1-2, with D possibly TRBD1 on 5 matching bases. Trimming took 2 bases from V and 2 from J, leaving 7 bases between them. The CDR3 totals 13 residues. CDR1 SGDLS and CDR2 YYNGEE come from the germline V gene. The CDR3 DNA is TGTGCCAGCAGCGTCGACAGAAACTATGGCTACACCTTC. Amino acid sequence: CASSVDRNYGYTF.

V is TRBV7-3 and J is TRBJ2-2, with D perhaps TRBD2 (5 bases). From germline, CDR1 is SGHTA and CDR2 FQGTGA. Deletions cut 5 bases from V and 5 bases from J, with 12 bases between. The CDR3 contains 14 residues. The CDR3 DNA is TGTGCCAGCAGCCCCTTATCGGGAACCGGGGAGCTGTTTTTT. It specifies CASSPLSGTGELFF.

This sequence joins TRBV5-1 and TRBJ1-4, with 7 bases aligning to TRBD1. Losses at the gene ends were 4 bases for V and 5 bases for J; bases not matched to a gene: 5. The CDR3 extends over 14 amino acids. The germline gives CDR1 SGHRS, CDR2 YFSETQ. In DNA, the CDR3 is TGCGCCAGCAGCATGGACAGGCCGAATGAAAAACTGTTTTTT. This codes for CASSMDRPNEKLFF.

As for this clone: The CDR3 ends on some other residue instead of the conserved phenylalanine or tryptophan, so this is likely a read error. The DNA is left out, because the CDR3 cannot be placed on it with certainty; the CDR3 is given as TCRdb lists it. This CDR3 is CRAAPEGTL. The chain combines TRBV20-1 with TRBJ1-2. The germline V gene has CDR1 DFQATT and CDR2 SNEGSKA (reference sequence). The CDR3 is 9 residues long, counting both termini.

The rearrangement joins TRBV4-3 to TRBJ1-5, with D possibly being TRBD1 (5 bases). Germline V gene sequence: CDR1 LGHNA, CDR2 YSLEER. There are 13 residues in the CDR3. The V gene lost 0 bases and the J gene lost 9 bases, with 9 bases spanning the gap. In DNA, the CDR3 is TGCGCCAGCAGCCAAGATCGGGGCCGGCCCCAGCATTTT. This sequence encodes CASSQDRGRPQHF.

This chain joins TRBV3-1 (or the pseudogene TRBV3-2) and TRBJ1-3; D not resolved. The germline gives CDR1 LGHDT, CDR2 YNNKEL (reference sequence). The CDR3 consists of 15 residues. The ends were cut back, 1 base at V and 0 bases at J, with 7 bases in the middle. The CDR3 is CASSQVQSSGNTIYF. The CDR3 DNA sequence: TGTGCCAGCAGCCAAGTCCAGAGCTCTGGAAACACCATATATTTT.

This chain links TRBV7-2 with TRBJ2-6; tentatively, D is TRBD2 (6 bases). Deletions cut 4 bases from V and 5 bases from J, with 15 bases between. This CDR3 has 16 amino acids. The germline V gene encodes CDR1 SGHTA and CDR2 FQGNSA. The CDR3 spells CASSSDRGVWANVLTF. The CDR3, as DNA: TGTGCCAGCAGCTCCGATCGCGGGGTGTGGGCCAACGTCCTGACTTTC.